The 11 T cell receptor beta chains in this list originate from one sample, sequenced in a study of blood T cell repertoires in COVID-19. Clones were sequenced by immunoSEQ multiplex PCR, and TCRdb holds only the in-frame ones, with some missing. The sample includes hundreds of thousands of clones, over 75% of them seen just once. Sequencing used PBMCs or T cells enriched from blood (not recorded which). The receptors stem from a woman aged 40-49 years who had recovered from COVID-19.

J is TRBJ1-5 and V is TRBV5-1; D remains ambiguous. V was shortened by 4 bases and J by 0 bases, with 8 bases between the two germline ends. This CDR3 is built from 14 residues. The V gene's germline CDR1 is SGHRS and CDR2 YFSETQ. The CDR3 bases are TGCGCCAGCAGCCTCGGGAATAGCAATCAGCCCCAGCATTTT. It translates to CASSLGNSNQPQHF.

The chain combines TRBV6-5 with TRBJ1-1; D remains ambiguous. The germline gives CDR1 MNHEY, CDR2 SVGAGI. V lost 10 bases and J lost 5, with 14 bases in between. The CDR3 is made up of 12 amino acids. Here the CDR3 reads CATYTARTEAFF. The CDR3 nucleotides read TGTGCCACTTATACCGCGCGGACTGAAGCTTTCTTT.

V usage is TRBV7-9 and J usage is TRBJ1-3; 7 bases align to TRBD1. The CDR3 contains 19 residues. J gave up 0 bases and V 1 base, and 12 bases lay outside the gene matches. Germline V gene lookup returns CDR1 SEHNR and CDR2 FQNEAQ (reference sequence). DNA of the CDR3: TGTGCCAGCAGCTTAGGCCTCCCAGGGGGTTCTAGCTCTGGAAACACCATATATTTT. Amino acids: CASSLGLPGGSSSGNTIYF.

The V gene is TRBV24-1, the J gene TRBJ2-5; D remains unclear. The germline V gene encodes CDR1 KGHDR and CDR2 SFDVKD. This CDR3 is 14 amino acids long. V lost 3 bases and J 0 bases, leaving 7 bases between the germline ends. CDR3 region: CATSDHMYQETQYF. The CDR3 coding sequence is TGTGCCACCAGTGATCACATGTACCAAGAGACCCAGTACTTC.

CDR3 DNA: TGTGCCACCAGTGATTCCCGACAGGGAAGGAATCAGCCCCAGCATTTT. Its translation is CATSDSRQGRNQPQHF. This chain connects TRBV24-1 to TRBJ1-5, with 7 bases matching TRBD1. The CDR3 covers 16 residues. Germline V gives CDR1 KGHDR, CDR2 SFDVKD. Trimming took 2 bases from V and 4 from J; bases not matched to a gene: 7.

This clone was seen only once. This chain joins TRBV6-2 or TRBV6-3 and TRBJ2-1; D is uncertain. This CDR3 comprises 17 residues. Germline lookup yields CDR1 MNHEY and CDR2 SVGEGT. Trimming pared 2 bases from V and 0 bases from J, leaving 14 bases between. The DNA for the CDR3 is TGTGCCAGCAGTTACCCGCGAGGTAGTAGCTCCTACAATGAGCAGTTCTTC. It yields the protein CASSYPRGSSSYNEQFF.

This chain links TRBV19 with TRBJ2-1; 9 bases are a match to TRBD2. Losses at the gene ends were 5 bases for V and 4 bases for J; bases not matched to a gene: 6. Germline V lookup: CDR1 LNHDA, CDR2 SQIVND (reference sequence). CDR3 length: 15 residues. In nucleotides, the CDR3 is TGTGCCAGTAGTCCCCTAGCGGGGCTATACAATGAGCAGTTCTTC. Translation: CASSPLAGLYNEQFF. Full variable domain (remainder filled in from reference TRBV19 and TRBJ2-1): DGGITQSPKYLFRKEGQNVTLSCEQNLNHDAMYWYRQDPGQGLRLIYYSQIVNDFQKGDIAEGYSVSREKKESFPLTVTSAQKNPTAFYLCASSPLAGLYNEQFFGPGTRLTVL.

The chain carries TRBV2 and TRBJ1-1, with TRBD1 matching 7 bases. CDR3 size: 14 residues. Germline CDR1 is SNHLY and CDR2 is FYNNEI. V trimming: 10 bases; J trimming: 1 base; junction bases outside the gene matches: 9. For the CDR3, the DNA is TGTGCCAATCTTCCCGGGACAGCGAACACTGAAGCTTTCTTT. This sequence encodes CANLPGTANTEAFF.

The V call is TRBV4-3, the J call TRBJ2-1; TRBD2 matches 12 bases. J was trimmed by 3 bases and V by 1 base; bases with no gene match: 4. The CDR3 extends over 17 amino acids. CDR1 and CDR2 (germline): LGHNA, YSLEER. The CDR3 sequence: CASSQAGTSGFYNEQFF. The CDR3 DNA reads TGCGCCAGCAGCCAAGCGGGGACTAGCGGGTTCTACAATGAGCAGTTCTTC.

J is TRBJ1-5 and V is TRBV19; 8 bases are a match to TRBD1. The CDR3 spans 15 residues. V was pared by 7 bases and J by 3 bases, with 8 bases of the junction left unmatched. Germline V CDR1 and CDR2: LNHDA, SQIVND (reference sequence). The DNA of the CDR3 is TGTGCCAGTACCACTCAGGGGGCGTACAATCAGCCCCAGCATTTT. Amino acids: CASTTQGAYNQPQHF.

This clone showed up just once. The CDR3 region has the DNA TGTGCCAGCAGCGTAGGGGGCTTGGGGTACATTCAGTACTTC. Encoded protein: CASSVGGLGYIQYF. The chain employs TRBV9 and TRBJ2-4; perhaps TRBD1 as D (5 bases). Looked up from germline, CDR1 is SGDLS and CDR2 is YYNGEE. This CDR3 has 14 amino acids. V shed 0 bases and J shed 8 bases, with 12 bases lying between them. Looking up the rest from reference TRBV9 and TRBJ2-4 gives the full variable domain: DSGVTQTPKHLITATGQRVTLRCSPRSGDLSVYWYQQSLDQGLQFLIQYYNGEERAKGNILERFSAQQFPDLHSELNLSSLELGDSALYFCASSVGGLGYIQYFGAGTRLSVL.